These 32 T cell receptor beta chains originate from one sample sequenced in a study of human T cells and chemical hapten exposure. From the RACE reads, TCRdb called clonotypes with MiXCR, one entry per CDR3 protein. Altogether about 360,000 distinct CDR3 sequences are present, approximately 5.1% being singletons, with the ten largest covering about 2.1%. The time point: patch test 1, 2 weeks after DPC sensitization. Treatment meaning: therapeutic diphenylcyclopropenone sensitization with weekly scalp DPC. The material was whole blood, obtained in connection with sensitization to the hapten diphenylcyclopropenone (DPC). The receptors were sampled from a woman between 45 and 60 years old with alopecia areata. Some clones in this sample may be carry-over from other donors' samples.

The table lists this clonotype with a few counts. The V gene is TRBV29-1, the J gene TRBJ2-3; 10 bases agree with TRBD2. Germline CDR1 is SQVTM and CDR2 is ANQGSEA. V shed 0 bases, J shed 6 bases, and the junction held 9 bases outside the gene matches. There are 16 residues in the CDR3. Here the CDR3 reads CSVEDRLAGVSDTQYF. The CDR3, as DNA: TGCAGCGTTGAAGATCGTCTAGCGGGAGTGAGTGATACGCAGTATTTT.

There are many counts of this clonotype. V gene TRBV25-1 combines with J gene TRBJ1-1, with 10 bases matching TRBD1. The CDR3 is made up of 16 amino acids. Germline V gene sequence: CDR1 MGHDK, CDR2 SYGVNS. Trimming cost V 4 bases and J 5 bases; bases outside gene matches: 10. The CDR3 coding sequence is TGTGCCAGCAGTGCGAGGGACAGGGGAGAGAGAACTGAAGCTTTCTTT. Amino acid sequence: CASSARDRGERTEAFF.

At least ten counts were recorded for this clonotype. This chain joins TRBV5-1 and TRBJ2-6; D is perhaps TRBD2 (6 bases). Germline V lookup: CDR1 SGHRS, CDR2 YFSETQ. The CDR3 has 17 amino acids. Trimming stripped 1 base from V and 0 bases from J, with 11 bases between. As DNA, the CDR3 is TGCGCCAGCAGCTTGTTAGGAGGGCACTCTGGGGCCAACGTCCTGACTTTC. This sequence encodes CASSLLGGHSGANVLTF.

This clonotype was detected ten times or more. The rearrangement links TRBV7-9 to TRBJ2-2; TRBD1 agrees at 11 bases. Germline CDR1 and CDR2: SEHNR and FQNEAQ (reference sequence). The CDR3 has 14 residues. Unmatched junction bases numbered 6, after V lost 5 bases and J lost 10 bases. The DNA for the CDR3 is TGTGCCAGCAGCCGGACAGGGGGCCTGACGGAGCTGTTTTTT. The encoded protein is CASSRTGGLTELFF.

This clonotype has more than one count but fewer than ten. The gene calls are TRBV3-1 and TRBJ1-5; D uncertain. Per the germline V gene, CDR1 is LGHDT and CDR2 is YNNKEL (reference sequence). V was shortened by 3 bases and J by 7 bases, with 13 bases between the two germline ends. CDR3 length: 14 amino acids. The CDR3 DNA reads TGTGCCAGCAGCCACTCCCGTTCGGGGCAGCCCCAGCATTTT. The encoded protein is CASSHSRSGQPQHF.

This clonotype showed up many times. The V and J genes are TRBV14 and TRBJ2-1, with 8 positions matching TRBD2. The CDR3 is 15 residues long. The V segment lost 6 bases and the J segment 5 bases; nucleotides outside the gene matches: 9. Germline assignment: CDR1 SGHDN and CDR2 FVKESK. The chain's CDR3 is CASSPLTSGNNEQFF. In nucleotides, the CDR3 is TGTGCCAGCAGTCCTCTCACTAGCGGCAACAATGAGCAGTTCTTC. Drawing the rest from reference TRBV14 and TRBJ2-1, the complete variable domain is EAGVTQFPSHSVIEKGQTVTLRCDPISGHDNLYWYRRVMGKEIKFLLHFVKESKQDESGMPNNRFLAERTGGTYSTLKVQPAELEDSGVYFCASSPLTSGNNEQFFGPGTRLTVL.

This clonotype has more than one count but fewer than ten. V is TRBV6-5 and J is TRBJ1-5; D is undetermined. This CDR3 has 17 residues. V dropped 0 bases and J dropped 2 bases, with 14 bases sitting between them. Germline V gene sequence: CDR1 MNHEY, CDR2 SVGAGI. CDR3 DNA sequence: TGTGCCAGCAGTTACTCGAGTCCCGGGGTCGGCAATCAGCCCCAGCATTTT. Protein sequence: CASSYSSPGVGNQPQHF.

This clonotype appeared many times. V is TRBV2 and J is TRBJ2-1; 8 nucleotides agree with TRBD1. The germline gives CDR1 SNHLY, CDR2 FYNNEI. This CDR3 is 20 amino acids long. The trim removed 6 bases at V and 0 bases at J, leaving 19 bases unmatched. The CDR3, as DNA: TGTGCCAGCAGCACTTCTCCCCGGGACAGGCAACCTAGCTCCTACAATGAGCAGTTCTTC. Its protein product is CASSTSPRDRQPSSYNEQFF.

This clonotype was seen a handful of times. DNA of the CDR3: TGCAGCGCTTTGACGGGGGTCGGGGAGACCCAGTACTTC. Translation: CSALTGVGETQYF. V and J are TRBV29-1 and TRBJ2-5, with D tentatively TRBD2 (6 bases). With 7 bases removed from V and 5 bases from J, the gap between germline ends came to 17 bases. The CDR3 has 13 residues. Germline values: CDR1 SQVTM, CDR2 ANQGSEA.

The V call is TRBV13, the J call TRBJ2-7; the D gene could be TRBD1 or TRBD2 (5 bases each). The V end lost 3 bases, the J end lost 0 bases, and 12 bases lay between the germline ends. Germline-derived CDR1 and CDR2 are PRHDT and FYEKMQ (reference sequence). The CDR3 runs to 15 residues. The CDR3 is CASSFRDGFSYEQYF. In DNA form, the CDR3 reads TGTGCCAGCAGCTTCCGGGACGGGTTCTCCTACGAGCAGTACTTC.

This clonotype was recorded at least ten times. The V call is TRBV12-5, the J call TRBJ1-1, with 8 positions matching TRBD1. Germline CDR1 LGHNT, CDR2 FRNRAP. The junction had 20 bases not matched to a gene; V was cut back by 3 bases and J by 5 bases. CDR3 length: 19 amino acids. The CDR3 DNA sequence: TGTGCTAGTGGTTTCCCCCAGGGGGCGGGCCAGCCCCTATGGACTGAAGCTTTCTTT. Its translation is CASGFPQGAGQPLWTEAFF.

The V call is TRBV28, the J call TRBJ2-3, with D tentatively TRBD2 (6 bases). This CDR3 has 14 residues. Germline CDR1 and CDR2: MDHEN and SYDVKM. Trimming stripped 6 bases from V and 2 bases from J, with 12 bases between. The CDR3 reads CASRSGGSTDTQYF. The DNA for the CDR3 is TGTGCCAGCAGATCCGGGGGATCCACAGATACGCAGTATTTT.

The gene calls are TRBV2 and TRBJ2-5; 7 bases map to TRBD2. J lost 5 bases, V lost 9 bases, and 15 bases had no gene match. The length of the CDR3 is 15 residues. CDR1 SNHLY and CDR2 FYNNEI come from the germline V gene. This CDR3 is CASKPGTTSGETQYF. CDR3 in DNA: TGTGCCAGTAAACCTGGGACTACCTCAGGGGAGACCCAGTACTTC.

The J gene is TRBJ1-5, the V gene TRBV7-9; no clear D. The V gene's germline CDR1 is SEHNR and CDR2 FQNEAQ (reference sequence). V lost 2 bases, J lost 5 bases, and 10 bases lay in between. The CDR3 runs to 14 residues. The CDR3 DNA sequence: TGTGCCAGCAGCTTAAGCGGCTCCGATCAGCCCCAGCATTTT. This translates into CASSLSGSDQPQHF.

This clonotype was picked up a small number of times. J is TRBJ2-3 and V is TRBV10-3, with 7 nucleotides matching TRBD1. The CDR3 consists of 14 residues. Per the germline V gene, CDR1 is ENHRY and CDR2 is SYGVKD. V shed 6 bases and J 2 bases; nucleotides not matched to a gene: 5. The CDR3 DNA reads TGTGCCATCAGGGACAGGCATAACACAGATACGCAGTATTTT. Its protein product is CAIRDRHNTDTQYF.

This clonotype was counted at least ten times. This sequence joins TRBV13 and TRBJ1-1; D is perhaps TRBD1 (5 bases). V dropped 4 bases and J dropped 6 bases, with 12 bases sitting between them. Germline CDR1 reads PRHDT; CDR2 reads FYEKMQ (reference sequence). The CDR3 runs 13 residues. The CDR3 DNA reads TGTGCCAGCAGCTCGGGGACTGCTCCTGAAGCTTTCTTT. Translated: CASSSGTAPEAFF.

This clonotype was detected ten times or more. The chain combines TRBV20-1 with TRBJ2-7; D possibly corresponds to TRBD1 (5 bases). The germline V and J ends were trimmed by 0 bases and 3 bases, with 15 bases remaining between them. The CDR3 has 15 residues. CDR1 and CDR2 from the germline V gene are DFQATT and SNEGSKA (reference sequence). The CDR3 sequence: CSARDGASPLYEQYF. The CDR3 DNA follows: TGCAGTGCTAGAGATGGGGCAAGCCCCCTCTACGAGCAGTACTTC.

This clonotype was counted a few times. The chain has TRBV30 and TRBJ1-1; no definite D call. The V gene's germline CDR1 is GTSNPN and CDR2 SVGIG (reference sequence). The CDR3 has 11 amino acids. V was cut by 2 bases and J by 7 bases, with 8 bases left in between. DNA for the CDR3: TGTGCCTGGAGTCCCCGGGGTGAAGCTTTCTTT. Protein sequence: CAWSPRGEAFF. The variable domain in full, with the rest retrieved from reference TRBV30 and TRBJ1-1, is SQTIHQWPATLVQPVGSPLSLECTVEGTSNPNLYWYRQAAGRGLQLLFYSVGIGQISSEVPQNLSASRPQDRQFILSSKKLLLSDSGFYLCAWSPRGEAFFGQGTRLTVV.

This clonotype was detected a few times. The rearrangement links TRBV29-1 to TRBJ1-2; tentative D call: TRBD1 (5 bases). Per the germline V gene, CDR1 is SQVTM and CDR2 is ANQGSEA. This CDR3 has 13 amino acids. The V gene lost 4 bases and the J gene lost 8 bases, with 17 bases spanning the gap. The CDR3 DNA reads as TGCAGCGTTGGTAGACAGTCCCAGGGCGGCTACACCTTC. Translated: CSVGRQSQGGYTF.

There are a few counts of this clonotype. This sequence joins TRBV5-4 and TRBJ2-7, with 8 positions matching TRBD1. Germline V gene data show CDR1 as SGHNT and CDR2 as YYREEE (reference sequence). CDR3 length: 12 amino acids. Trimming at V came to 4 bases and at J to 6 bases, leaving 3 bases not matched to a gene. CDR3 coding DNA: TGTGCCAGCAGCGCGACAGGGGCCGAGCAGTACTTC. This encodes CASSATGAEQYF. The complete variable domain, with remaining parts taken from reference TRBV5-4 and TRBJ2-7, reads ETGVTQSPTHLIKTRGQQVTLRCSSQSGHNTVSWYQQALGQGPQFIFQYYREEENGRGNFPPRFSGLQFPNYSSELNVNALELDDSALYLCASSATGAEQYFGPGTRLTVT.

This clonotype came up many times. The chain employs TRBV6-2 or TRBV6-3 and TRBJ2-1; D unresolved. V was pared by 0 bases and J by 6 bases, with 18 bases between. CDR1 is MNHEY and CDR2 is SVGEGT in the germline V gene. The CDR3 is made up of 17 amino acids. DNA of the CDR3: TGTGCCAGCAGTTACTCGATTAGCCCCTCACGCAGCAATGAGCAGTTCTTC. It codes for CASSYSISPSRSNEQFF.

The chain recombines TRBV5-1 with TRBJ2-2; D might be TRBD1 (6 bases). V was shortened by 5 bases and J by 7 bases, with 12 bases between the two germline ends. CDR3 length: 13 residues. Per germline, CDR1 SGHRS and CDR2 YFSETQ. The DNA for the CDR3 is TGCGCCAGCAGGCCAGGGGTCGGCGGGGAGCTGTTTTTT. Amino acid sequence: CASRPGVGGELFF.

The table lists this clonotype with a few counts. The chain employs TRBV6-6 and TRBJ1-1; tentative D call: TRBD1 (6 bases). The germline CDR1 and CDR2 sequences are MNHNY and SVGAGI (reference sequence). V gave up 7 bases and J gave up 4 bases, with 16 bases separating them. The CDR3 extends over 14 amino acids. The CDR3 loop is CASTHFRGGTEAFF. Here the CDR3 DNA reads TGTGCCAGCACCCACTTCAGGGGAGGCACTGAAGCTTTCTTT.

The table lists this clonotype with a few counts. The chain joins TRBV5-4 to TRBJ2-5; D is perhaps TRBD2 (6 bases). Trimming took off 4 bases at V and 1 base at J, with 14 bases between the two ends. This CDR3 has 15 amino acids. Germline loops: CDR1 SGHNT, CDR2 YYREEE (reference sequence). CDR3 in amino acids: CASSPQSGLQETQYF. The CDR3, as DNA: TGTGCCAGCAGCCCACAATCGGGACTCCAAGAGACCCAGTACTTC.

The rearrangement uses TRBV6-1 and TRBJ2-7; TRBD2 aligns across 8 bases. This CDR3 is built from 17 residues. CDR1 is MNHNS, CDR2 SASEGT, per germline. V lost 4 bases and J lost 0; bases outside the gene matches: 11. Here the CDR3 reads CASSVSVLAGGSYEQYF. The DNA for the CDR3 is TGTGCCAGCAGTGTATCCGTACTCGCGGGGGGCTCCTACGAGCAGTACTTC.

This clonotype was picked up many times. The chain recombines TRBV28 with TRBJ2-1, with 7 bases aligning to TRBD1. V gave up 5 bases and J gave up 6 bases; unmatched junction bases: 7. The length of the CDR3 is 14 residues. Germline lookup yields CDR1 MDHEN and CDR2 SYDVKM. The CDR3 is CASSRQGVRNEQFF. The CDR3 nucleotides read TGTGCCAGCAGTAGGCAGGGGGTTCGCAATGAGCAGTTCTTC.

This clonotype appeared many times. The CDR3 sequence is CASSSQGVGTQYF. The CDR3 nucleotides read TGTGCCAGCAGTTCTCAGGGGGTTGGCACGCAGTATTTT. The J gene is TRBJ2-3, the V gene TRBV6-5, with 7 nucleotides matching TRBD1. Germline CDR1 is MNHEY and CDR2 is SVGAGI. V shed 4 bases, J shed 9 bases, and the junction held 7 bases outside the gene matches. CDR3 size: 13 residues.

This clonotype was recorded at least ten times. Here the CDR3 DNA reads TGCAGCGCGGGACAGGGCAAAGAAGCTTTCTTT. Translating gives CSAGQGKEAFF. The chain carries TRBV29-1 and TRBJ1-1, with TRBD1 matching 9 bases. This CDR3 has 11 residues. The V segment lost 7 bases and the J segment 8 bases; nucleotides outside the gene matches: 5. The germline CDR1 and CDR2 sequences are SQVTM and ANQGSEA.

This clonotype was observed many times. Here the CDR3 reads CASSIGQGFAEAFF. The CDR3 DNA sequence: TGTGCCAGCAGTATTGGACAGGGGTTCGCTGAAGCTTTCTTT. This rearrangement joins TRBV27 to TRBJ1-1; TRBD1 aligns across 9 bases. J was trimmed by 6 bases and V by 5 bases; bases with no gene match: 7. CDR3 length: 14 residues. Germline V CDR1 and CDR2: MNHEY, SMNVEV (reference sequence).

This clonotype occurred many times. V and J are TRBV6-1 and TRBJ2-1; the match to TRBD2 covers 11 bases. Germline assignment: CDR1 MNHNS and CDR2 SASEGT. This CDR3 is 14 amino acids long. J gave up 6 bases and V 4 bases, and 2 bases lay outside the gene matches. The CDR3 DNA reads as TGTGCCAGCAGTGCACTAGCGGGAGCCAATGAGCAGTTCTTC. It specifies CASSALAGANEQFF.

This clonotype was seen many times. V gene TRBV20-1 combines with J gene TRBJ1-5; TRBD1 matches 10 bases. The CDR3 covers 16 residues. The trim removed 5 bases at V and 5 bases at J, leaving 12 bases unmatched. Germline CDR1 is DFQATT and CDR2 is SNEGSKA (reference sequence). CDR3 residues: CSAQLSGQGTHQPQHF. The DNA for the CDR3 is TGCAGTGCTCAACTATCGGGACAGGGGACCCATCAGCCCCAGCATTTT.

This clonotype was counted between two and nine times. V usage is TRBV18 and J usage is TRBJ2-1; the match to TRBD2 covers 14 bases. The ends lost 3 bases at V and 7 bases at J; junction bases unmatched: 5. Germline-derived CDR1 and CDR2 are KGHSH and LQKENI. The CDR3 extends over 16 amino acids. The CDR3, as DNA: TGTGCCAGCTCACCGCCGGGACTAGCGGGAGTAAATGAGCAGTTCTTC. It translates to CASSPPGLAGVNEQFF.